This T cell receptor (beta chain) was documented in a study of OX40 agonist ivuxolimab in advanced cancers. As for the study in general: Prior therapy, whether anti-PD-1, anti-PD-L1 or anti-CTLA-4, was allowed, and roughly 41% had some. General study results and limits: Relatively little clonal expansion, among the lowest observed, appeared in partial responders at 0.1-3.0 mg/kg. CD8+ T cells (on average) carried more expanded clones than CD4+ T cells. Specificity for antigen went undetermined in the expanded peripheral T cells.

There are a few counts of this clone. Antigen specificity is unknown. Generated by immunoSEQ multiplex PCR, the TCRdb table keeps only in-frame clones and is missing some. The table includes 75,000 to 100,000 clones, approximately 83% detected once. Germline CDR1 reads LGHNA; CDR2 reads YNFKEQ. Germline trimming cut 5 bases from V and 5 bases from J; bases unmatched to any gene: 5. CDR3 length equals 14 residues. The specimen was CD4+ or CD8+ T cells sorted from blood, collected in a trial of the OX40 agonist ivuxolimab. The receptor comes from an adult with an advanced solid tumor such as melanoma, head and neck, liver or kidney cancer. This rearrangement joins TRBV4-2 to TRBJ1-4, with 7 nucleotides matching TRBD1. This CDR3 reads CASSKGQKNEKLFF. CDR3 bases: TGTGCCAGCAGCAAGGGACAGAAGAATGAAAAACTGTTTTTT.